These 29 T cell receptor beta chains originate from one sample sequenced in a study of cytomegalovirus exposure and HLA in healthy donors. PCR amplification relied on 60 Vbeta primers (plus 13 Jbeta primers). Some clones are missing from TCRdb's copy, which holds only in-frame ones; the method was immunoSEQ multiplex PCR. The sample carries 120,000 to 150,000 clones, about 79% recorded once. The sequenced sample was PBMCs. These receptors were obtained from a male donor in good health and CMV-seronegative.

The gene calls are TRBV7-2 and TRBJ1-2, with a weak D call TRBD1 (6 bases). This CDR3 spans 13 amino acids. Trimming shortened V by 6 bases and J by 6 bases, and 14 bases separated the two germline ends. CDR1 is SGHTA, CDR2 FQGNSA, per germline. The CDR3 bases are TGTGCCAGCAGACAGGGTGGTCAGGATGGCTACACCTTC. Amino acid sequence: CASRQGGQDGYTF.

The chain recombines TRBV7-9 with TRBJ1-1; a weak D match, TRBD1 (6 bases). Looked up from germline, CDR1 is SEHNR and CDR2 is FQNEAQ (reference sequence). The CDR3 extends over 14 amino acids. The V gene lost 8 bases and the J gene lost 5 bases, with 18 bases spanning the gap. Here the CDR3 reads CASDTSQGTTEAFF. In DNA, the CDR3 is TGTGCCAGCGATACCAGTCAGGGGACGACTGAAGCTTTCTTT.

This chain uses TRBV28 with TRBJ2-7; 9 positions match TRBD1. The V gene's germline CDR1 is MDHEN and CDR2 SYDVKM. The CDR3 runs 14 residues. V was pared by 5 bases and J by 7 bases, with 9 bases of the junction left unmatched. The CDR3 here is CASSEVGQGREQYF. DNA of the CDR3: TGTGCCAGCAGTGAGGTTGGACAGGGGAGGGAGCAGTACTTC.

The V gene is TRBV29-1, the J gene TRBJ1-1; 7 bases match TRBD1. CDR1 and CDR2 (germline): SQVTM, ANQGSEA. The J segment lost 9 bases and the V segment lost 7 bases, leaving 8 bases of the junction unmatched. The CDR3 consists of 11 residues. CDR3 in DNA: TGCAGCGGGTTTACAGGGGTCCAAGCTTTCTTT. Translation: CSGFTGVQAFF.

This clone was found once. The chain combines TRBV28 with TRBJ1-1; D not certain. V shed 1 base and J shed 4 bases, with 7 bases lying between them. The V gene's germline CDR1 is MDHEN and CDR2 SYDVKM. The CDR3 sequence is 13 residues long. The CDR3 is CASSLLSLTEAFF. The CDR3 DNA sequence: TGTGCCAGCAGTTTATTGAGTCTCACTGAAGCTTTCTTT.

V and J are TRBV19 and TRBJ2-2, with 7 bases lining up with TRBD1. Germline CDR1 reads LNHDA; CDR2 reads SQIVND (reference sequence). The V gene end was trimmed by 6 bases and the J gene end by 7 bases; junction bases not matched to a gene: 8. The CDR3 has 14 amino acids. The CDR3 sequence is CASRPAPGGGELFF. For the CDR3, the DNA is TGTGCCAGTAGGCCAGCACCAGGGGGCGGGGAGCTGTTTTTT. The full variable domain, with the rest looked up from reference TRBV19 and TRBJ2-2, is DGGITQSPKYLFRKEGQNVTLSCEQNLNHDAMYWYRQDPGQGLRLIYYSQIVNDFQKGDIAEGYSVSREKKESFPLTVTSAQKNPTAFYLCASRPAPGGGELFFGEGSRLTVL.

The V and J genes are TRBV7-3 and TRBJ1-2; 7 positions match TRBD1. Germline CDR1 is SGHTA and CDR2 is FQGTGA. V was pared by 2 bases and J by 3 bases, with 6 bases of the junction left unmatched. The CDR3 extends over 15 amino acids. CDR3 sequence (DNA): TGTGCCAGCAGCTTAGATCCCAGGGGGGACTATGGCTACACCTTC. It codes for CASSLDPRGDYGYTF.

The chain couples TRBV27 to TRBJ1-1, with unresolved D. Per germline, CDR1 MNHEY and CDR2 SMNVEV (reference sequence). The germline V and J ends were trimmed by 2 bases and 5 bases, with 21 bases remaining between them. The CDR3 has 17 amino acids. The CDR3 nucleotides read TGTGCCAGCAGTTTAGGAAACGACGGGTTTGACGAAACTGAAGCTTTCTTT. This codes for CASSLGNDGFDETEAFF.

The chain couples TRBV5-8 to TRBJ2-1; 9 bases line up with TRBD1. Germline CDR1 reads SGHTS; CDR2 reads YDEGEE. Trimming cost V 4 bases and J 6 bases; bases outside gene matches: 5. The CDR3 runs 14 residues. Here the CDR3 reads CASSDRDRVNEQFF. The CDR3 DNA follows: TGTGCCAGCAGCGACCGGGACAGGGTCAATGAGCAGTTCTTC.

The chain is built from TRBV4-1 and TRBJ2-3, with D hard to call. This CDR3 comprises 16 residues. The germline V and J ends were trimmed by 1 base and 1 base, with 12 bases remaining between them. CDR1 and CDR2 (germline): MGHRA, YSYEKL. CDR3 bases: TGCGCCAGCAGCCAAGTTGGCCGCGGTCGCACAGATACGCAGTATTTT. Translating it yields CASSQVGRGRTDTQYF.

The J gene is TRBJ1-1, the V gene TRBV7-8; unclear D gene. The CDR3 runs to 14 residues. V dropped 3 bases and J dropped 1 base, with 9 bases sitting between them. Germline V gives CDR1 SGHVS, CDR2 FQNEAQ. Here the CDR3 reads CASSFPEGNTEAFF. The CDR3 nucleotides are TGTGCCAGCAGCTTTCCCGAGGGGAACACTGAAGCTTTCTTT.

CDR3 DNA sequence: TGTGCCAGCAGTGGGAGCGGGAAAACCTACGAGCAGTACTTC. Protein sequence: CASSGSGKTYEQYF. The rearrangement uses TRBV28 and TRBJ2-7, with TRBD2 matching over 7 bases. Per germline, CDR1 MDHEN and CDR2 SYDVKM. V was pared by 5 bases and J by 2 bases, with 6 bases of the junction left unmatched. The CDR3 has 14 residues.

The chain joins TRBV9 to TRBJ2-1; TRBD2 matches at 9 bases. With V trimmed by 4 bases and J by 5 bases, 7 bases remained unmatched. The CDR3 has 15 residues. Germline V gene lookup returns CDR1 SGDLS and CDR2 YYNGEE. In DNA, the CDR3 is TGTGCCAGCAGCTATAGCGGGAGATGGGACAATGAGCAGTTCTTC. Translated: CASSYSGRWDNEQFF.

Only a few counts were recorded for this clone. The chain carries TRBV6-6 and TRBJ2-1; perhaps TRBD2 as D (6 bases). CDR1 and CDR2 from the germline V gene are MNHNY and SVGAGI (reference sequence). The CDR3 is 14 amino acids. V lost 5 bases to trimming and J lost 6 bases, with 14 bases between them. CDR3 loop: CASSKRLVTNEQFF. The CDR3 nucleotides read TGTGCCAGCAGTAAACGACTAGTCACCAATGAGCAGTTCTTC.

The count of this clone is one. The rearrangement links TRBV6-1 to TRBJ2-3, with 7 bases fitting TRBD2. J lost 2 bases, V lost 6 bases, and 5 bases had no gene match. The CDR3 is 14 residues long. Germline V gene data show CDR1 as MNHNS and CDR2 as SASEGT. In DNA form, the CDR3 reads TGTGCCAGCAGATTCGGGGGGTACACAGATACGCAGTATTTT. Translated, it gives CASRFGGYTDTQYF.

The chain combines TRBV7-2 with TRBJ2-1; 8 positions match TRBD2. V shed 7 bases, J shed 9 bases, and the junction held 17 bases outside the gene matches. Germline CDR1 and CDR2: SGHTA and FQGNSA. CDR3 length: 16 residues. The CDR3 nucleotides are TGTGCCAGCAACACCCCAGCGGGAGTTGATCCGGGTGAGCAGTTCTTC. Translated: CASNTPAGVDPGEQFF.

The rearrangement uses TRBV19 and TRBJ2-5; D is possibly TRBD1 (5 bases). V dropped 3 bases and J dropped 5 bases, with 16 bases sitting between them. The germline gives CDR1 LNHDA, CDR2 SQIVND (reference sequence). The CDR3 is 15 amino acids. CDR3 region: CASSMTATPSETQYF. CDR3 bases: TGTGCCAGTAGTATGACAGCTACTCCTTCGGAGACCCAGTACTTC.

The chain joins TRBV6-4 to TRBJ2-7, with TRBD1 identical over 10 bases. CDR1 and CDR2 (germline): MRHNA, SNTAGT. The length of the CDR3 is 13 residues. V lost 6 bases to trimming and J lost 3 bases; unmatched junction nucleotides: 2. The CDR3 spells CASSRDRGYEQYF. The CDR3 DNA reads TGTGCCAGCAGCCGGGACAGGGGCTACGAGCAGTACTTC.

The chain links TRBV6-1 to TRBJ2-3, with 12 bases fitting TRBD1. CDR1 is MNHNS and CDR2 is SASEGT in the germline V gene. CDR3 length: 16 amino acids. V dropped 4 bases and J dropped 5; count of bases not matched to a gene: 7. CDR3 in DNA: TGTGCCAGCAGTGGGTGGGACAGGGGGCGCGGAGATACGCAGTATTTT. Its translation is CASSGWDRGRGDTQYF.

This clone was seen only once. V is TRBV7-3 and J is TRBJ1-1; D remains ambiguous. Trimming removed 5 bases from V and 1 base from J, with 11 bases in between. CDR1 and CDR2 (germline): SGHTA, FQGTGA. CDR3 length: 14 amino acids. CDR3 sequence (DNA): TGTGCCAGCAGCAAAACAGCAAAGAACACTGAAGCTTTCTTT. It codes for CASSKTAKNTEAFF.

The chain carries TRBV19 and TRBJ2-3; the match to TRBD1 covers 8 bases. Germline V lookup: CDR1 LNHDA, CDR2 SQIVND (reference sequence). J was trimmed by 10 bases and V by 4 bases; bases with no gene match: 7. This CDR3 spans 13 amino acids. CDR3 in DNA: TGTGCCAGTAGTAAGACAGGGGAAGGTGCGCAGTATTTT. It specifies CASSKTGEGAQYF.

V gene TRBV30 combines with J gene TRBJ1-5; no reliable D call. The germline CDR1 and CDR2 sequences are GTSNPN and SVGIG (reference sequence). This CDR3 has 15 amino acids. Trimming pared 1 base from V and 6 bases from J, leaving 16 bases between. CDR3 in amino acids: CAWSAPLALSQPQHF. The CDR3 nucleotides are TGTGCCTGGAGTGCCCCCTTAGCTCTTTCTCAGCCCCAGCATTTT.

In DNA, the CDR3 is TGTGCCAGCAGCTTAGCCTATACAGGGGCGGAAGGCTACACCTTC. Amino acids: CASSLAYTGAEGYTF. V is TRBV7-9 and J is TRBJ1-2; 7 bases agree with TRBD1. Germline lookup yields CDR1 SEHNR and CDR2 FQNEAQ (reference sequence). There are 15 residues in the CDR3. The J segment lost 8 bases and the V segment lost 0 bases, leaving 9 bases of the junction unmatched.

The chain couples TRBV6-5 to TRBJ2-7; D might be TRBD1 (6 bases). CDR3 length: 15 amino acids. Per the germline V gene, CDR1 is MNHEY and CDR2 is SVGAGI. Trimming shortened V by 0 bases and J by 3 bases, and 12 bases separated the two germline ends. CDR3 sequence reads: CASSYSTRGNYEQYF. CDR3 coding DNA: TGTGCCAGCAGTTACTCGACCAGGGGAAACTACGAGCAGTACTTC.

V is TRBV2 and J is TRBJ1-2, with D perhaps matching TRBD1 (5 bases). V was clipped by 6 bases and J by 4 bases, with 18 bases between them. The CDR3 totals 15 residues. Germline CDR1 is SNHLY and CDR2 is FYNNEI. DNA for the CDR3: TGTGCCAGCAGCCTAATAAGGGACTTAGGCTATGGCTACACCTTC. Protein product: CASSLIRDLGYGYTF.

The rearrangement joins TRBV29-1 to TRBJ2-5; the match to TRBD1 covers 7 bases. The V segment lost 7 bases and the J segment 2 bases; nucleotides outside the gene matches: 4. The CDR3 is made up of 12 amino acids. Per the germline V gene, CDR1 is SQVTM and CDR2 is ANQGSEA. As DNA, the CDR3 is TGCAGCGAGCTACAGGGGCAAGAGACCCAGTACTTC. Its protein is CSELQGQETQYF.

The chain joins TRBV7-3 to TRBJ2-1; a weak D match, TRBD2 (5 bases). Per germline, CDR1 SGHTA and CDR2 FQGTGA. This CDR3 spans 14 amino acids. The V and J ends lost 3 bases and 6 bases respectively, with 12 bases between them. The CDR3 here is CASSFHQGGNEQFF. The CDR3, as DNA: TGTGCCAGCAGCTTCCATCAAGGAGGCAATGAGCAGTTCTTC.

The rearrangement joins TRBV29-1 to TRBJ2-1; 8 bases line up with TRBD2. V lost 1 base, J lost 10 bases, and 12 bases stayed unmatched. Germline V gene sequence: CDR1 SQVTM, CDR2 ANQGSEA. The CDR3 sequence is 15 residues long. The CDR3 here is CSVEGRTSPPGEQFF. For the CDR3, the DNA is TGCAGCGTTGAAGGGCGGACTAGCCCGCCTGGGGAGCAGTTCTTC.

The DNA for the CDR3 is TGCAGCGTACCAGCAGGGAGCACAGATACGCAGTATTTT. Residues: CSVPAGSTDTQYF. This sequence joins TRBV29-1 and TRBJ2-3; D may be TRBD1 (5 bases). Germline V gene sequence: CDR1 SQVTM, CDR2 ANQGSEA. The CDR3 extends over 13 amino acids. V was trimmed by 6 bases and J by 0 bases, leaving 10 bases between them.